The clone carrying this TCR beta chain has only one observation. Its cognate antigen is unknown. This sample is part of a study of brain T cells in children with intractable seizures. Study-wide findings and caveats: Absence of clones before surgery may stem from lower sequencing depth. Only CDR3 sequence similarity suggested viral specificity, without known HCMV serostatus.

Some clones are missing from TCRdb's copy, which holds only in-frame ones; the method was immunoSEQ multiplex PCR. Of about 350,000 clones listed, 93% are singletons. Sample time point: blood from clinic visit 5 months post-surgery; TSC patient then seizure free. Surgery cases with the highest brain T cell transcript signatures were chosen for sequencing. At least one anti-epileptic drug was given before surgery. The material was peripheral blood, obtained less than 6 months after surgery. The clonotype comes from a boy under three years old with tuberous sclerosis and intractable seizures.

As DNA, the CDR3 is TGTGCCAGTAGCGGACTGGGGGACACTGAAGCTTTCTTT. Its protein product is CASSGLGDTEAFF. The J gene is TRBJ1-1, the V gene TRBV19; TRBD1 might be the D (5 bases). Trimming pared 6 bases from V and 3 bases from J, leaving 11 bases between. The CDR3 loop spans 13 amino acids. In germline, CDR1 is LNHDA, CDR2 SQIVND (reference sequence).